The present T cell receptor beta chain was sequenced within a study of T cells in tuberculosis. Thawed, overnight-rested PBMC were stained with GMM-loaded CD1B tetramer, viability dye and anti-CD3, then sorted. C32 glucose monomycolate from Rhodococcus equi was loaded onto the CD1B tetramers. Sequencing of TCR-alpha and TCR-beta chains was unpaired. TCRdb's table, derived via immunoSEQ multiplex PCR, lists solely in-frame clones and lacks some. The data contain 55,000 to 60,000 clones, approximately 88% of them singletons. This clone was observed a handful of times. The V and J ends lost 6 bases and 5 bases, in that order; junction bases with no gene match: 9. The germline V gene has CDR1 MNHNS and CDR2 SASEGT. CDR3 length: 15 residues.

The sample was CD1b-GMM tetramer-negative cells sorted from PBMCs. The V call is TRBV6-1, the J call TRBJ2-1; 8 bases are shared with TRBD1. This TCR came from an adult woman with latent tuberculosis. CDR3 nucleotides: TGTGCCAGCAGGACCCGGGACAGGTCCCACAATGAGCAGTTCTTC. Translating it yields CASRTRDRSHNEQFF.